This T cell receptor beta chain was identified during a study of cytomegalovirus exposure and HLA in healthy donors (dated by TCRdb to between 2016 and 2019). With respect to the entire study: According to an earlier analysis of around 600 of the donors, about 179 million T cells yielded roughly 110 million unique TCR beta sequences and 250 to 350 Gb of sequence data. An early release covering just under 650 HLA-typed donors comprised approximately 290 gigabases of sequencing data and about 90 million unique TCR sequences. Of the roughly 400 genotyped donors, approximately 80% were placed in the genetic ancestry cluster associated with self-reported Caucasian donors. The study aimed to test whether cataloging public T cell receptors could reveal signatures of past pathogen exposure. The study profiled the T cell repertoires of hundreds of subjects by immunosequencing and related them to cytomegalovirus serostatus. Besides the first cohort of hundreds of subjects, a separate validation cohort made up of over 95 different subjects was used. High-throughput TCR immunosequencing, statistical association of individual TCRs with disease status, and machine learning were combined to predict cytomegalovirus infection status. In a later analysis, previously published TCR beta repertoires from fewer than 750 donors were re-analyzed and high-resolution HLA genotyping was added so that TCR occurrence patterns could be studied. Rather than drawing on any new phenotypic data, the later analysis identified candidate immune exposures from TCR beta sequences and the way those sequences occurred across donors. To decide whether each TCR beta V gene segment behaved as functional or pseudogenic, an earlier analysis of some 600 of the donors relied on high-throughput TCR beta sequencing. Alongside the repertoire data, information on donor age, sex, ethnicity and CMV serostatus was compiled. A later genetic analysis took genome-wide SNP genotypes for about 65% of the 666 donors and used that subset as a discovery cohort. All discovery cohort repertoires had been generated using a single sequencing platform. HLA typing covered class I and class II loci at four-digit resolution. The number of donors typed differed by locus, with roughly 629-640 for A, B, C, DRB1 and DQB1, approximately 500 for DQA1, over 600 for DPA1, and around 430 for DPB1. Because of strong linkage in the cohort, roughly 5 DR-DQ haplotypes were treated as single units for association and clustering. On average, around 230,000 unique TCR beta nucleotide sequences were sequenced per donor among 398 genotyped donors of the cohort, with 15% to 20% of those sequences being non-productive. Beyond this particular receptor, the publication reports: Most TCR sequences were seen in very few donors, while some public TCRs were found in many individuals. A later analysis found that most CMV-associated TCR beta chains appeared HLA-restricted, with HLA associations seemingly driven largely by CMV exposure. Because HLA typing was unavailable for some donors at each locus, only the typed subset was used in association tests. A few of the identified cytomegalovirus-associated TCR beta chains were confirmed in vitro to be specific for cytomegalovirus antigens. The classifier was reported to diagnose cytomegalovirus status with high specificity and sensitivity in both the original and validation cohorts. An association between a missense DCLRE1C variant and V-gene and J-gene trimming of TCR beta chains was found in a later genetic analysis and replicated in an independent cohort. The presence/absence analyses assumed that sequencing depth was roughly uniform across donors, and that assumption may not be true. Specific HLA alleles were associated with 15,000 to 20,000 TCR beta sequences at a false discovery rate of 0.05 in a later analysis. Several of the top co-occurrence clusters appeared to be linked to parvovirus B19, influenza, CMV and Epstein-Barr virus, according to a later analysis. The cohort was sequenced for TCR beta chains only, and without alpha or paired-chain data the features that could be detected were limited. In a later genetic analysis, fewer N-insertions in productive TCRs were reported among donors in an Asian-associated ancestry cluster than the roughly 700-donor mean. A later analysis found that TCR association rates varied across HLA loci, with DRB1 alleles showing the most associated TCRs and HLA-C alleles the fewest. Roughly 17 rarely observed V segments, including chromosome 9 orphons, were excluded from the earlier analysis of almost 600 of the donors because counts were too low. A cluster of highly shared sequence variants was judged likely to be a technical artifact of the sequencing pipeline. Correlated functional status among segregating V segments might reflect linkage disequilibrium, but an unknown experimental factor could not be ruled out. Assigning TCR associations to individual alleles was difficult when HLA alleles, especially DR and DQ, strongly co-occurred. Some IMGT-functional V segments, including TRBV6-2 and TRBV6-3, could not be distinguished by the 87-base-pair reads and were therefore excluded. The only immune exposure information available for the cohort was CMV serostatus. It was suggested by the authors that the approach could potentially be generalized to other disease states and immunological phenotypes. A further reported finding was that TCR beta sequences accurately predicted the HLA-A and HLA-B alleles for most subjects in the first cohort. The study gave a list of 150 to 200 TCR beta chains associated with cytomegalovirus. In an earlier analysis of around 500 of the donors, most TCR beta V segments appeared in productive rearrangements about 90% or about 30% of the time, broadly matching IMGT annotations. A later analysis found that HLA-associated TCR beta chains were more clonally expanded and had lower generation probabilities than equally common non-associated chains.

Receptor amplification or capture employed the immunoSEQ multiplex PCR assay. The multiplex PCR relied on a mix of 60 forward primers for TCR Vbeta segments and 13 reverse primers for TCR Jbeta segments. Amplification of the CDR3 region of rearranged TCR beta genes was performed with a multiplex PCR assay on genomic DNA. The amplified TCR beta libraries were sequenced on the Illumina HiSeq System as 87-base-pair reads. In the original analysis: In a later analysis, some 80 million unique TCR beta chains were counted across the 500 to 850 repertoires, and some 10 million of these chains were shared by at least two donors. Raw reads were error-corrected and collapsed into unique sequences by a nearest-neighbor algorithm in which closely related sequences were merged to remove PCR and sequencing errors. To assign V, D and J gene segments, CDR3 sequences were aligned to IMGT reference sequences. For a sequence to be retained, a match of at least six nucleotides to both a V gene segment and a J gene segment was required. A rearrangement counted as productive if the CDR3 had no stop codons and remained in frame with V and J, and every other rearrangement counted as non-productive. CDR3 was defined according to IMGT convention as the region running from the second conserved V-encoded cysteine to the conserved J-encoded phenylalanine. The earlier analysis of about 610 of the donors excluded sequences that lacked an unambiguous match to a single V gene segment. In an earlier analysis of several hundred of the donors, a V segment was called functional when productive rearrangements were above 56.7%, and segregating when the standard deviation between donors exceeded 5%. A statistical classification framework was built to diagnose cytomegalovirus status from the catalog of TCR beta chain sequences. A later analysis assigned V and J genes by comparing TCR nucleotide sequences with IMGT/GENE-DB human TR gene sequences. In a later analysis, CDR3 sequences and most-parsimonious VDJ recombination scenarios were assigned using the TCRdist pipeline. In a later analysis, every TCR beta chain was defined by the combination of its CDR3 amino acid sequence and its V-gene family, and reads without a unique V-gene family were dropped. In a later analysis, nearly 600 highly shared, low-generation-probability nucleotide sequences were removed to address suspected cross-contamination and a sequencing artifact. For each public chain, a later analysis derived a clonal expansion index from normalized ranks of inferred template counts within each repertoire. In a later analysis, generation probabilities were computed with a VDJ recombination model fitted to out-of-frame rearrangements, and the resulting probabilities were checked against IGoR. A later analysis scored TCR-TCR, TCR-HLA and TCR-CMV co-occurrence with hypergeometric tests, applying a repertoire-size bias correction to TCR pairs. In a later analysis, false discovery rates were estimated by permuting HLA or CMV assignments 20 times. In a later analysis, co-occurring TCRs were grouped with DBSCAN, and TCRdist sequence similarity was added when clustering was performed within HLA-allele-positive subsets. For co-occurrence clustering, repertoires with fewer than 30,000 or more than 120,000 public chains were excluded, along with roughly 5 repertoires with anomalous nucleotide sharing. TCRdb carries this immuneACCESS record with in-frame sequences only. Its versions omit some clonotypes, under half of them owing to an unresolved V gene in the studies checked, with the rest unexplained. The DNA gave D and trimming, while V, J and clone size come from that table. The sample contains about 160,000 clones, roughly 80% of them found a single time. Under 1.1% of the sample goes to the ten largest clones.

In total, about 650 healthy bone marrow donors made up the cohort. Cohort members were all nominally healthy when sampled, although unrecorded immune exposures were likely present. The donor tested CMV seronegative, placing the donor among the 350 to 400 seronegative members of the cohort. A peripheral blood sample was provided by each donor, and peripheral blood mononuclear cells were used for TCR beta sequencing. Genomic DNA extraction from the blood cell samples was performed with the Qiagen DNeasy Blood Extraction Kit. Trimmed from V: 4 bases; trimmed from J: 7 bases; junction bases lacking a gene match: 7. There are 14 amino acids in the CDR3, from cysteine to phenylalanine inclusive. Only CDR3 DNA is held: 42 bases, read in frame from base 1. Per the germline V gene (reference sequence), MNHEY is the CDR1 and SMNVEV is the CDR2. Regarding this clone: It has no known antigen specificity. No much larger clone exists at a distance of one base, and base qualities are not known.

The clonotype originates from a man aged 25 to 40 in good health and CMV-seronegative. The sequenced material came from PBMCs. The chain is encoded by TRBV27 joined to TRBJ2-4, with 7 central nucleotides matching TRBD1. The CDR3 protein sequence reads: CASSSWDRGNIQYF. The DNA reads as follows: TGTGCCAGCAGTTCCTGGGACAGAGGCAACATTCAGTACTTC.